This TCR beta chain derives from a study of T cells in Graves' hyperthyroidism and ophthalmopathy (dated by TCRdb to the late 2010s). Some background on the complete study: Peripheral blood was sampled at the time of initial diagnosis, prior to any treatment. Once sampling was done, hyperthyroidism patients were given methimazole at a starting dose of 30 mg daily, whereas ophthalmopathy patients were given high-dose intravenous methylprednisolone. A discovery cohort of about 100 patients, about 40 with Graves' ophthalmopathy and over 55 with stable Graves' hyperthyroidism, was used to find distinguishing TCR V-J signatures. According to the paper, TCR Vbeta CDR3 sequencing was carried out on around 140 peripheral blood samples, which came from over 40 ophthalmopathy, 75 to 80 hyperthyroidism and roughly 17 progressor patients. Thyroid tissue and blood T-cell repertoires from six Graves' hyperthyroidism patients were also compared in the study. The roughly 100 discovery patients were randomly divided into training and test sets at a 7:3 ratio. An independent validation cohort of about 20 hyperthyroidism patients and approximately 16 patients who later progressed to ophthalmopathy tested prospective prediction of ophthalmopathy.

Stable Graves' hyperthyroidism was defined as no progression to ophthalmopathy during 18 months of follow-up. Hyperthyroidism patients were newly diagnosed, had a disease duration of under 2 months, and were aged 18 to 65 years. Exclusion was applied to patients with uncontrolled infections, other autoimmune diseases, pregnancy or lactation. Diagnoses relied on clinical symptoms, serum thyroxine and TRAb, thyroid ultrasound and orbital computed tomography. Ficoll-Paque density gradient centrifugation was used to isolate PBMCs from 10 ml of fresh peripheral blood. Trizol reagent was used to extract total RNA, and RNA quality was then checked on an Agilent 2100 Bioanalyzer. The TCR beta CDR3 regions were amplified from RNA transcripts. The first round of RT-PCR for the TCR CDR3 was performed with the HTBI primer set and the Qiagen OneStep RT-PCR kit. Libraries were constructed in a second round of multiplex PCR, after which size selection and purification were carried out. Sequencing of the libraries was done on an Illumina HiSeq2000 using paired-end 100 bp reads. In the source study's methods: SOAPnuke was used to process the raw data, throwing out any read that contained adapters or uncalled bases, had a mean Phred below 15, or lacked an exact constant-primer or identifier match. COPE v1.2.5 was used to merge high-quality paired reads, and clonotypes were defined as unique nucleotide sequences. Clonotypes were aligned to IMGT TRBV, TRBD and TRBJ reference segments using MiTCR v1.1. Only V-J combinations with frequency above 0.0001, covering approximately 99% of repertoires, were analysed. A TCS score was defined as the ratio of F50 (clonal expansion) to E x V (chaos), with BLOSUM62-based TCRdist applied between CDR3 peptides within each V-J. Welch's t-statistics and random forest reduced 500 to 550 V-J features to roughly 13, which were used in a naive Bayes classifier (R e1071). TCRdb itself trimmed the public reads at Q25 with fastp, ran MiXCR and retained productive beta chains. Every distinct CDR3 protein forms one entry, paired with its most common genes and DNA. The V and J calls follow TCRdb's processing rather than the paper's. Within this sample are fewer than 350,000 distinct CDR3 sequences, with about 18% of them counted one time only. The leading ten clones occupy around 47% of the sample.

What the authors observed across the whole study: No statistical method was used to fix the sample size in advance, and group allocation was not hidden from the investigators. In validation, the model predicted progression to ophthalmopathy with 55% to 71% sensitivity and around 72% specificity, a median of around six months before onset. Ophthalmopathy was separated from stable hyperthyroidism by a 13 V-J signature model, with about 86% sensitivity and about 81% specificity obtained in cross-validation and 80%/75% obtained in testing. Most expanded thyroid clonotypes (frequency above 0.001) were also detected in blood, suggesting blood repertoires may reflect thyroid immune responses.

There are many counts of this clonotype. Its antigen is currently not known. No base qualities exist here, and no much larger clone lies one base off it. Inclusive of the bounding cysteine and phenylalanine, the CDR3 is 15 residues long. The entry retains the CDR3 DNA only, 45 bases that are in frame from base 1. For this chain, trimming is 5 bases at the V end and 5 bases at the J end, and the number of junction bases without a gene match is 11. According to the germline V gene (reference sequence), CDR1 reads MNHEY and CDR2 reads SMNVEV. The receptor chain draws on TRBV27 and TRBJ2-5, with TRBD2 identical over 7 junction bases. This sequence was found in a woman between 50 and 59 years old with Graves' hyperthyroidism. Material for sequencing was blood. The nucleotide sequence is TGTGCCAGCAGTCGCCGACTGGGGGGGGGGGAGACCCAGTACTTC. It specifies CASSRRLGGGETQYF.